The 6 T cell receptor beta chains listed next were all sequenced from one sample in a study of control samples from healthy donors and cancer patients. TCRdb's table, derived via immunoSEQ multiplex PCR, lists solely in-frame clones and lacks some. The sample holds about 86,000 clones, approximately 93% seen once. Sequencing input: blood. The receptors here all came from a woman aged 25 to 39 in good health.

The chain employs TRBV2 and TRBJ2-1, with 11 bases lining up with TRBD1. J was trimmed by 0 bases and V by 4 bases; bases with no gene match: 8. CDR1 and CDR2 from the germline V gene are SNHLY and FYNNEI. The CDR3 has 18 residues. CDR3 loop: CASSVPGQGDGSYNEQFF. Written as DNA, the CDR3 is TGTGCCAGCAGTGTCCCGGGACAGGGGGATGGCTCCTACAATGAGCAGTTCTTC.

V and J are TRBV5-6 and TRBJ2-7, with TRBD1 matching 10 bases. V lost 0 bases, J lost 6 bases, and 0 bases stayed unmatched. Germline assignment: CDR1 SGHDT and CDR2 YYEEEE. The CDR3 sequence is 13 residues long. CDR3 coding DNA: TGTGCCAGCAGCTTGGGGACAGGGGGCGAGCAGTACTTC. It translates to CASSLGTGGEQYF.

The chain is built from TRBV10-3 and TRBJ1-1, with 7 nucleotides matching TRBD1. Germline assignment: CDR1 ENHRY and CDR2 SYGVKD. V shed 6 bases, J shed 0 bases, and the junction held 10 bases outside the gene matches. The CDR3 spans 16 residues. The chain's CDR3 is CAIRSRQGAMNTEAFF. CDR3 nucleotide sequence: TGTGCCATCAGATCCCGACAGGGCGCCATGAACACTGAAGCTTTCTTT.

V and J are TRBV5-1 and TRBJ2-1, with a weak D call TRBD1 (5 bases). The germline gives CDR1 SGHRS, CDR2 YFSETQ. The length of the CDR3 is 14 residues. Trimming took 4 bases from V and 5 from J, leaving 13 bases between them. Written as DNA, the CDR3 is TGCGCCAGCAGCCCAGGGTATAGGGACAATGAGCAGTTCTTC. Translation gives CASSPGYRDNEQFF. Based on the CDR3 plus reference TRBV5-1 and TRBJ2-1, the full variable domain is KAGVTQTPRYLIKTRGQQVTLSCSPISGHRSVSWYQQTPGQGLQFLFEYFSETQRNKGNFPGRFSGRQFSNSRSEMNVSTLELGDSALYLCASSPGYRDNEQFFGPGTRLTVL.

J is TRBJ1-1 and V is TRBV28, with TRBD1 matching 8 bases. Germline V gives CDR1 MDHEN, CDR2 SYDVKM. V shed 2 bases, J shed 3 bases, and the junction held 5 bases outside the gene matches. This CDR3 is 15 amino acids long. CDR3 nucleotide sequence: TGTGCCAGCAGTTTAATCGGACAGGGCTACACTGAAGCTTTCTTT. Translated: CASSLIGQGYTEAFF.

This chain connects TRBV19 to TRBJ2-2; 7 bases fit TRBD1. With V trimmed by 9 bases and J by 14 bases, 21 bases remained unmatched. The CDR3 sequence is 15 residues long. CDR1 LNHDA and CDR2 SQIVND come from the germline V gene (reference sequence). The CDR3 DNA reads as TGTGCCAGCCATTCACTAACCAGAGGGGGCGAGGCACTGTTTTTT. Its translation is CASHSLTRGGEALFF. The variable domain in full, completed from reference TRBV19 and TRBJ2-2, reads DGGITQSPKYLFRKEGQNVTLSCEQNLNHDAMYWYRQDPGQGLRLIYYSQIVNDFQKGDIAEGYSVSREKKESFPLTVTSAQKNPTAFYLCASHSLTRGGEALFFGEGSRLTVL.